The 22 T cell receptor beta chains given below trace back to one sample, sequenced in a study of cytomegalovirus exposure and HLA in healthy donors. Some clones are missing from TCRdb's copy, which holds only in-frame ones; the method was immunoSEQ multiplex PCR. There are some 310,000 clones in the sample; roughly 90% occur only once, and approximately 0.95% lies in the top ten. The material sequenced was PBMCs. The receptors derive from a man aged 30 to 39 in good health and CMV-seronegative.

The J gene is TRBJ2-2, the V gene TRBV29-1; perhaps TRBD2 as D (6 bases). The CDR3 is 14 residues long. Germline CDR1 SQVTM, CDR2 ANQGSEA. V lost 4 bases to trimming and J lost 4 bases, with 13 bases between them. CDR3 sequence (DNA): TGCAGCGTTGGGGTAGGAGGGGCCACCGGGGAGCTGTTTTTT. It specifies CSVGVGGATGELFF.

V and J are TRBV4-1 and TRBJ2-1; 10 nucleotides line up with TRBD2. The CDR3 extends over 16 amino acids. Germline V lookup: CDR1 MGHRA, CDR2 YSYEKL. With V trimmed by 1 base and J by 7 bases, 7 bases remained unmatched. The CDR3 sequence is CASSQGRSGGANEQFF. For the CDR3, the DNA is TGCGCCAGCAGCCAAGGTCGAAGCGGGGGGGCAAATGAGCAGTTCTTC.

The chain couples TRBV7-2 to TRBJ2-1, with D perhaps matching TRBD2 (5 bases). Germline V lookup: CDR1 SGHTA, CDR2 FQGNSA. This CDR3 has 13 residues. V lost 5 bases and J lost 6, with 11 bases in between. CDR3 sequence reads: CASSPNRGNEQFF. DNA of the CDR3: TGTGCCAGCAGCCCTAACCGGGGCAATGAGCAGTTCTTC.

V is TRBV29-1 and J is TRBJ2-7, with TRBD1 matching 8 bases. V lost 4 bases and J lost 5; bases outside the gene matches: 4. This CDR3 has 12 residues. CDR1 is SQVTM and CDR2 is ANQGSEA in the germline V gene. The CDR3 bases are TGCAGCGTTGGTCCAGGGGGCGACGAGCAGTACTTC. Translated: CSVGPGGDEQYF.

V and J are TRBV6-5 and TRBJ2-2; D gene uncertain. The germline V gene encodes CDR1 MNHEY and CDR2 SVGAGI. Trimming pared 6 bases from V and 4 bases from J, leaving 9 bases between. CDR3 length equals 13 residues. The DNA for the CDR3 is TGTGCCAGCAGCTCAAGTAGCACCGGGGAGCTGTTTTTT. Amino acids: CASSSSSTGELFF.

The genes are TRBV5-1 and TRBJ2-1, with D hard to call. Germline CDR1 reads SGHRS; CDR2 reads YFSETQ. The CDR3 is made up of 11 amino acids. Trimming took 4 bases from V and 5 from J, leaving 4 bases between them. This CDR3 is CASSLNNEQFF. CDR3 nucleotides: TGCGCCAGCAGCCTTAACAATGAGCAGTTCTTC.

The chain employs TRBV7-2 and TRBJ2-7; perhaps TRBD2 as D (5 bases). Germline CDR1 reads SGHTA; CDR2 reads FQGNSA. The length of the CDR3 is 16 residues. The V end was cut by 5 bases, the J end by 2 bases, with 19 bases between. The DNA of the CDR3 is TGTGCCAGCAGCCTCCAGAGCAGCGGTGTCCCCTACGAGCAGTACTTC. Translating it yields CASSLQSSGVPYEQYF. The complete variable domain, with remaining parts taken from reference TRBV7-2 and TRBJ2-7, reads GAGVSQSPSNKVTEKGKDVELRCDPISGHTALYWYRQSLGQGLEFLIYFQGNSAPDKSGLPSDRFSAERTGGSVSTLTIQRTQQEDSAVYLCASSLQSSGVPYEQYFGPGTRLTVT.

The CDR3, as DNA: TGTGCCAGCAGTGAAAGGAGGGCTAGCGGGGGTTGGACCACAGATACGCAGTATTTT. Translated, it gives CASSERRASGGWTTDTQYF. The rearrangement joins TRBV2 to TRBJ2-3, with 10 bases matching TRBD2. Trimming at V came to 2 bases and at J to 2 bases, leaving 13 bases not matched to a gene. Germline values: CDR1 SNHLY, CDR2 FYNNEI. This CDR3 has 19 amino acids.

This chain uses TRBV5-1 with TRBJ2-1; D is perhaps TRBD2 (7 bases). This CDR3 region has 15 residues. The germline gives CDR1 SGHRS, CDR2 YFSETQ. V lost 4 bases and J lost 2, with 13 bases in between. CDR3 DNA sequence: TGCGCCAGCAGCCCAGAGGGGGGGGCCTACAATGAGCAGTTCTTC. Amino acids: CASSPEGGAYNEQFF.

In its sample, this clone was seen a few times. The CDR3 DNA is TGTGCCAGCAGTGCCGGGGCCTACGAGCAGTACTTC. Protein sequence: CASSAGAYEQYF. This chain links TRBV7-6 with TRBJ2-7; D possibly corresponds to TRBD2 (5 bases). The CDR3 totals 12 residues. The ends were cut back, 6 bases at V and 2 bases at J, with 8 bases in the middle. Germline V CDR1 and CDR2: SGHVS, FNYEAQ.

This clone was counted once. V is TRBV5-6 and J is TRBJ2-7; a possible D gene is TRBD2 (6 bases). Germline CDR1 and CDR2: SGHDT and YYEEEE. Between the trimmed V and J ends, which lost 0 bases and 5 bases, there was a span of 12 bases. The CDR3 totals 14 residues. The CDR3 sequence: CASSLVEGVNEQYF. CDR3 bases: TGTGCCAGCAGCTTGGTGGAGGGTGTAAACGAGCAGTACTTC.

The CDR3: CSVFQGHADTQYF. In DNA, the CDR3 is TGCAGCGTTTTTCAGGGGCATGCAGATACGCAGTATTTT. This chain uses TRBV29-1 with TRBJ2-3, with D possibly matching TRBD1 (6 bases). V was pared by 5 bases and J by 4 bases, with 13 bases between. The length of the CDR3 is 13 residues. Germline CDR1 reads SQVTM; CDR2 reads ANQGSEA.

The gene calls are TRBV7-7 and TRBJ2-7; 9 nucleotides line up with TRBD2. The V gene's germline CDR1 is SSHAT and CDR2 FNYEAQ (reference sequence). Trimming removed 7 bases from V and 6 bases from J; junction bases left unmatched: 16. The CDR3 loop spans 16 amino acids. Here the CDR3 reads CASTPVGWRGGLEQYF. The CDR3 DNA follows: TGTGCCAGCACCCCGGTCGGGTGGCGGGGGGGCCTCGAGCAGTACTTC.

The chain carries TRBV7-9 and TRBJ2-5, with 9 bases identical to TRBD2. Trimming at V came to 6 bases and at J to 3 bases, leaving 2 bases not matched to a gene. Germline CDR1 SEHNR, CDR2 FQNEAQ (reference sequence). This CDR3 has 13 residues. The CDR3 nucleotides are TGTGCCAGCAGTCGACTAGCGGAAGAGACCCAGTACTTC. This encodes CASSRLAEETQYF.

This chain joins TRBV11-2 and TRBJ1-2; 7 positions match TRBD1. Germline assignment: CDR1 SGHAT and CDR2 FQNNGV. The CDR3 totals 16 residues. J lost 5 bases, V lost 1 base, and 10 bases had no gene match. The chain's CDR3 is CASSLGPDRVNYGYTF. Written as DNA, the CDR3 is TGTGCCAGCAGCTTAGGCCCCGACAGGGTGAATTATGGCTACACCTTC.

The chain employs TRBV29-1 and TRBJ1-1, with no clear D. V was cut by 6 bases and J by 0 bases, with 11 bases left in between. The CDR3 runs to 13 residues. Germline assignment: CDR1 SQVTM and CDR2 ANQGSEA. DNA for the CDR3: TGCAGCGTAACCTACGTAATGAACACTGAAGCTTTCTTT. This codes for CSVTYVMNTEAFF.

This chain joins TRBV7-9 and TRBJ2-2; 8 nucleotides align to TRBD1. The CDR3 runs 15 residues. Germline V gene data show CDR1 as SEHNR and CDR2 as FQNEAQ (reference sequence). Trimming at V came to 5 bases and at J to 6 bases, leaving 8 bases not matched to a gene. CDR3 nucleotides: TGTGCCAGCAGCCTAGGACAGGGTGTGGCCGGGGAGCTGTTTTTT. Translating gives CASSLGQGVAGELFF.

This chain joins TRBV9 and TRBJ1-6; D is perhaps TRBD1 (5 bases). This CDR3 is 16 amino acids long. CDR1 and CDR2 from the germline V gene are SGDLS and YYNGEE. V was clipped by 4 bases and J by 7 bases, with 18 bases between them. The CDR3 reads CASSPQRGGFNSPLHF. The CDR3 DNA reads TGTGCCAGCAGCCCCCAACGGGGGGGATTCAATTCACCCCTCCACTTT.

V is TRBV28 and J is TRBJ2-3; D unclear. Germline lookup yields CDR1 MDHEN and CDR2 SYDVKM. Trimming removed 7 bases from V and 7 bases from J, with 9 bases in between. This CDR3 contains 11 residues. In DNA, the CDR3 is TGTGCCAGCACCGAGACTCATACGCAGTATTTT. This gives the protein CASTETHTQYF.

This sequence joins TRBV10-2 and TRBJ1-5; D gene unclear. The CDR3 is made up of 13 amino acids. Between the trimmed V and J ends, which lost 2 bases and 9 bases, there was a span of 11 bases. Germline values: CDR1 WSHSY, CDR2 SAAADI. The CDR3 DNA reads as TGCGCCAGCAGTGAGCTCCTTGAGGGGCCCCAGCATTTT. Protein sequence: CASSELLEGPQHF.

In its sample, this clone was seen once. The V gene is TRBV7-9, the J gene TRBJ2-3; 8 bases match TRBD1. CDR3 length: 17 amino acids. Germline V gene sequence: CDR1 SEHNR, CDR2 FQNEAQ (reference sequence). With 5 bases clipped from V and 6 bases from J, the junction kept 16 bases outside the gene matches. This CDR3 is CASSPRRGQGPWDTQYF. The CDR3 DNA follows: TGTGCCAGCAGCCCCCGACGAGGACAGGGCCCGTGGGATACGCAGTATTTT.

The chain uses TRBV27 and TRBJ2-3, with 10 bases fitting TRBD2. Germline CDR1 and CDR2: MNHEY and SMNVEV (reference sequence). CDR3 size: 14 residues. V shed 6 bases, J shed 2 bases, and the junction held 2 bases outside the gene matches. CDR3 region: CASSLAGVTDTQYF. In DNA, the CDR3 is TGTGCCAGCAGCCTAGCGGGGGTCACAGATACGCAGTATTTT.